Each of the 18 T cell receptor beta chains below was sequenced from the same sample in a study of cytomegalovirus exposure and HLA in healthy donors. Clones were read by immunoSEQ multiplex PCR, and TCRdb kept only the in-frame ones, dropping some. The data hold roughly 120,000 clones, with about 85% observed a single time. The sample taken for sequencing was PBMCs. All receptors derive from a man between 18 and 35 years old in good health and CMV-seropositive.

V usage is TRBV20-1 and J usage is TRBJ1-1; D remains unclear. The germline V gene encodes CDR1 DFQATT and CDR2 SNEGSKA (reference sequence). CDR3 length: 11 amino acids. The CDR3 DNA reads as TGCCTGACAAACGGAAACACTGAAGCTTTCTTT. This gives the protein CLTNGNTEAFF.

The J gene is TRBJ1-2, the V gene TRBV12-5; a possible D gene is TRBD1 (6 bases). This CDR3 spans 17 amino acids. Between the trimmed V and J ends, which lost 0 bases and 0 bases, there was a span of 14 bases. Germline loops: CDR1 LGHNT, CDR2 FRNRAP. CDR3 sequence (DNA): TGTGCTAGTGGTTTGGTTCTAGGGGGTTCGGCTAACTATGGCTACACCTTC. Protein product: CASGLVLGGSANYGYTF.

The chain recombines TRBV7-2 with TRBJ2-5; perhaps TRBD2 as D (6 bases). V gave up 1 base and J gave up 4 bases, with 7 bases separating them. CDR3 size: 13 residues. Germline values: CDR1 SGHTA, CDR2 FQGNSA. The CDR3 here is CASSLGLVETQYF. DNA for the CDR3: TGTGCCAGCAGCTTAGGACTAGTAGAGACCCAGTACTTC.

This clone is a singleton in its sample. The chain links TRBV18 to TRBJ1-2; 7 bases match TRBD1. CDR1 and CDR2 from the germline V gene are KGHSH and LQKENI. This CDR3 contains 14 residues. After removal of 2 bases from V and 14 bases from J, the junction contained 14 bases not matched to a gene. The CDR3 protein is CASSPGPGQPAETF. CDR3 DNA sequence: TGTGCCAGCTCACCAGGGCCGGGACAGCCCGCGGAAACCTTC.

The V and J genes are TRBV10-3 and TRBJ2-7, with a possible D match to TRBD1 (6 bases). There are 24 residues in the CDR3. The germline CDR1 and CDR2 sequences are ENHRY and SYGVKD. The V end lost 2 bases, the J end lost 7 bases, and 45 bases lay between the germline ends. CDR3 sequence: CAISEGALGEQGRSSHFLHREQYF. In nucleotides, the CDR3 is TGTGCCATCAGTGAGGGCGCGTTGGGGGAGCAGGGGCGGTCTAGTCATTTTCTCCATAGGGAGCAGTACTTC.

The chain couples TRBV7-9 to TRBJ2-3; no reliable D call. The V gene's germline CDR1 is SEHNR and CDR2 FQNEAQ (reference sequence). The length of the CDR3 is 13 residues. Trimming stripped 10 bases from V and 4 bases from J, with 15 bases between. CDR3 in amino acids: CATTLVASDTQYF. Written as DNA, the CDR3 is TGTGCCACCACCTTGGTGGCCTCAGATACGCAGTATTTT.

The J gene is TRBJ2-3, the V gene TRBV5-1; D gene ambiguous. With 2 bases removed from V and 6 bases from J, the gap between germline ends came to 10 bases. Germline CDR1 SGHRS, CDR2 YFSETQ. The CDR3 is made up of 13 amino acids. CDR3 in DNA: TGCGCCAGCAGCTTATCTGCGTCGGATACGCAGTATTTT. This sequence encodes CASSLSASDTQYF. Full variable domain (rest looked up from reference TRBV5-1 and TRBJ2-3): KAGVTQTPRYLIKTRGQQVTLSCSPISGHRSVSWYQQTPGQGLQFLFEYFSETQRNKGNFPGRFSGRQFSNSRSEMNVSTLELGDSALYLCASSLSASDTQYFGPGTRLTVL.

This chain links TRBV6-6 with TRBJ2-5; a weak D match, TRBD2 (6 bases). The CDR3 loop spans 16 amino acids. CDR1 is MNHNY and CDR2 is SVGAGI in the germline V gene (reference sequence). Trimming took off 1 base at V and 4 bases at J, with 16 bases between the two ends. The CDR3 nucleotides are TGTGCCAGCAGTTACTTAACTAGCCCTTCCGGAGAGACCCAGTACTTC. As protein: CASSYLTSPSGETQYF.

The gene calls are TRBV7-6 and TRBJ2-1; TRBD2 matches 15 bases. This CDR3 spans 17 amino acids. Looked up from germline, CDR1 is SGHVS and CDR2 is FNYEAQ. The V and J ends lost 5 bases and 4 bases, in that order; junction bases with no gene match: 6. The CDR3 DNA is TGTGCCAGCAGCCCGGGACTAGCGGGGGGTCATTACAATGAGCAGTTCTTC. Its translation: CASSPGLAGGHYNEQFF.

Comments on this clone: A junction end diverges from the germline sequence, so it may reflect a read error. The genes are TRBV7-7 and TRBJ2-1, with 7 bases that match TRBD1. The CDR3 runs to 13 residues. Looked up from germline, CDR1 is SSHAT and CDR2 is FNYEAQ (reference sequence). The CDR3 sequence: CASSPDRANEQFF. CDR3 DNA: TGTGCTAGCAGCCCCGACAGGGCAAATGAGCAGTTCTTC. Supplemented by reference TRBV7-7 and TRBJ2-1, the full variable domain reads GAGVSQSPRYKVTKRGQDVTLRCDPISSHATLYWYQQALGQGPEFLTYFNYEAQPDKSGLPSDRFSAERPEGSISTLTIQRTEQRDSAMYRCASSPDRANEQFFGPGTRLTVL.

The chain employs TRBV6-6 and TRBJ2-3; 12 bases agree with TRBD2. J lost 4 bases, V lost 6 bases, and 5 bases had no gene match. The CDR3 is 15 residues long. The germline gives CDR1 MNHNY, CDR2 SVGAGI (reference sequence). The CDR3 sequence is CASSLLAGGPDTQYF. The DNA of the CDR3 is TGTGCCAGCAGCCTTCTAGCGGGGGGGCCAGATACGCAGTATTTT.

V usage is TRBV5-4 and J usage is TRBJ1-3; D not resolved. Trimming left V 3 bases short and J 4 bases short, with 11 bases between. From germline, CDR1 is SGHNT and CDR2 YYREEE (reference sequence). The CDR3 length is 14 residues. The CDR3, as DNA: TGTGCCAGCAGCTCTCTCGGAGCCGGAAACACCATATATTTT. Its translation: CASSSLGAGNTIYF. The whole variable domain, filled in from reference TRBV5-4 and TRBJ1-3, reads ETGVTQSPTHLIKTRGQQVTLRCSSQSGHNTVSWYQQALGQGPQFIFQYYREEENGRGNFPPRFSGLQFPNYSSELNVNALELDDSALYLCASSSLGAGNTIYFGEGSWLTVV.

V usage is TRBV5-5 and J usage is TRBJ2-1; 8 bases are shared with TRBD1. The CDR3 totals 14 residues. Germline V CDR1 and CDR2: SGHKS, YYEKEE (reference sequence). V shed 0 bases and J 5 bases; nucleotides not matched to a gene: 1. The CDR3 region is CASSLGQGNNEQFF. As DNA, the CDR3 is TGTGCCAGCAGCTTGGGACAGGGGAACAATGAGCAGTTCTTC.

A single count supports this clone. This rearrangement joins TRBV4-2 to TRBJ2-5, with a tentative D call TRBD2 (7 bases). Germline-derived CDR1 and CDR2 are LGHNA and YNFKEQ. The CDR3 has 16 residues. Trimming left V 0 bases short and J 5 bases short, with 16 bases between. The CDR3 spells CASSQDWGGATETQYF. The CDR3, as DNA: TGTGCCAGCAGCCAAGATTGGGGGGGGGCCACGGAGACCCAGTACTTC.

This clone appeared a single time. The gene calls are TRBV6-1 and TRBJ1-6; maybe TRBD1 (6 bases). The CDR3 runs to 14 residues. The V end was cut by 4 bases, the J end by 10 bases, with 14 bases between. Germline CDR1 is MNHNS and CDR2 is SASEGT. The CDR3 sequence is CASSVGQSGSPLHF. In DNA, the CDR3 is TGTGCCAGCAGTGTAGGACAGTCCGGGTCACCCCTCCACTTT.

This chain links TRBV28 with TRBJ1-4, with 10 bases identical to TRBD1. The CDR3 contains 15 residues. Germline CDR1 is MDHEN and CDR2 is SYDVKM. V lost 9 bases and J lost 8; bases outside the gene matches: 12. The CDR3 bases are TGTGCCAGTAGATCCCCCGGGACAGGGGAAGAAAAACTGTTTTTT. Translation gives CASRSPGTGEEKLFF.

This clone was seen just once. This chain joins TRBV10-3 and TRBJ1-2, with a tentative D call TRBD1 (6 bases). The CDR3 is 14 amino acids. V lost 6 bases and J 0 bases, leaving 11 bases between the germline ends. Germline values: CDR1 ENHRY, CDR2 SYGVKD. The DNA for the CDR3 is TGTGCCATCAGCGGGACAACTACTAACTATGGCTACACCTTC. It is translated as CAISGTTTNYGYTF.

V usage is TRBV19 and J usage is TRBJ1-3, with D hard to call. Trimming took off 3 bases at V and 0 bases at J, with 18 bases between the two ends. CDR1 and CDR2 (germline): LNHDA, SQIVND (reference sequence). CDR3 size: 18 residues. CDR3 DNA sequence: TGTGCCAGTAGTATGATTCGACCCTTGACAAGCTCTGGAAACACCATATATTTT. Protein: CASSMIRPLTSSGNTIYF.